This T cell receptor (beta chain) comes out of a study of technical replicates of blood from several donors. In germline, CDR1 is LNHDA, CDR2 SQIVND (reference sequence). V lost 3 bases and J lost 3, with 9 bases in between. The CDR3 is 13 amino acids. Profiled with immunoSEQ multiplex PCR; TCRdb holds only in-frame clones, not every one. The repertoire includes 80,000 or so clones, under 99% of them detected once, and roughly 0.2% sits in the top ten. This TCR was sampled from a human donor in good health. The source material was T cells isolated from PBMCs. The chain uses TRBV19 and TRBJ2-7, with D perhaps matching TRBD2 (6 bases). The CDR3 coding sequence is TGTGCCAGTAGTATTAGCGGATACTACGAGCAGTACTTC. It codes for CASSISGYYEQYF.